This T cell receptor beta chain derives from a study of blood T cell repertoires in COVID-19. Study in general: Donors in the United States, Italy and Spain gave samples during acute or convalescent COVID-19. Nucleic acid was either cDNA or gDNA, and it came from T cells, B-cell-depleted T cells, or PBMCs.

In the original workflow: Reference gene primer amplification yielded estimated nucleated cell counts. Repertoires were generated with immunoSEQ multiplex PCR, while TCRdb's copy carries only in-frame clones and drops some. V and J calls and clone size are as listed in that table; D and trimming were resolved from the DNA. The data hold approximately 220,000 clones, with around 84% observed a single time. V was shortened by 3 bases and J by 3 bases, with 17 bases between the two germline ends. The germline V gene has CDR1 SQVTM and CDR2 ANQGSEA. CDR3 length: 15 residues. The table lists this clone with a few counts.

Sequenced input: peripheral blood. The TCR comes from an older woman who had recovered from COVID-19. The chain employs TRBV29-1 and TRBJ1-2; perhaps TRBD1 as D (6 bases). The CDR3 is CSVDKGGGAYYGYTF. CDR3 DNA sequence: TGCAGCGTTGATAAAGGTGGGGGGGCTTACTATGGCTACACCTTC.